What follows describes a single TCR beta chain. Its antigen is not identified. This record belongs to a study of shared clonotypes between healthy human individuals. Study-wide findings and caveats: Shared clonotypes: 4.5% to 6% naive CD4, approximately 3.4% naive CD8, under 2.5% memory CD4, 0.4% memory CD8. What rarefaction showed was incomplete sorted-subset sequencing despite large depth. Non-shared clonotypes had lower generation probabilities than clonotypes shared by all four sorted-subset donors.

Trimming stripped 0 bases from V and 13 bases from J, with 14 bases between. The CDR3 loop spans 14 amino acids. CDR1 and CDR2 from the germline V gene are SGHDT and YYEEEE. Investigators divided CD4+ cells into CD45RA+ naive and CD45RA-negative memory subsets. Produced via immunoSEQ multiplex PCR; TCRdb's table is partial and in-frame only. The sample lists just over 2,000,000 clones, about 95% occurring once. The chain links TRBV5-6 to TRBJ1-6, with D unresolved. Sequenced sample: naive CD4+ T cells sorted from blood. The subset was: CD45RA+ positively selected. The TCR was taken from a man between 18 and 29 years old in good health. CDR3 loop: CASSLGQLRSPLHF. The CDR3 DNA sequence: TGTGCCAGCAGCTTGGGGCAGCTCCGCAGTCCCCTCCACTTT.